Shown below are 12 T cell receptor beta chains from a single sample sequenced in a study of blood T cell repertoires in COVID-19. Profiling relied on immunoSEQ multiplex PCR, and the TCRdb table lists in-frame clones only, not all of them. The sample lists 250,000 to 300,000 clones; 85% to 90% were seen once. Sequenced material: peripheral blood. The receptors were sampled from a woman in her 40s who had recovered from COVID-19.

The chain uses TRBV11-2 and TRBJ1-1; D is perhaps TRBD1 (5 bases). Germline V gene lookup returns CDR1 SGHAT and CDR2 FQNNGV. V lost 1 base and J 7 bases, leaving 16 bases between the germline ends. The CDR3 runs to 15 residues. The chain's CDR3 is CASSLAGGPTFEAFF. The CDR3 region has the DNA TGTGCCAGCAGCTTAGCGGGGGGACCGACTTTTGAAGCTTTCTTT.

This rearrangement joins TRBV6-2 or TRBV6-3 to TRBJ2-2; perhaps TRBD1 as D (5 bases). The germline V and J ends were trimmed by 5 bases and 6 bases, with 16 bases remaining between them. This CDR3 has 15 amino acids. CDR1 MNHEY and CDR2 SVGEGT come from the germline V gene. CDR3 amino acids: CASSQRQKWPGELFF. For the CDR3, the DNA is TGTGCCAGCAGTCAACGACAGAAGTGGCCCGGGGAGCTGTTTTTT.

The chain combines TRBV7-2 with TRBJ2-1; 12 bases line up with TRBD2. V lost 8 bases, J lost 9 bases, and 8 bases stayed unmatched. The CDR3 has 14 amino acids. Germline CDR1 SGHTA, CDR2 FQGNSA. CDR3 sequence reads: CASGRTSGMGEQFF. DNA for the CDR3: TGTGCCAGCGGCCGGACTAGCGGGATGGGTGAGCAGTTCTTC.

The CDR3 reads CASSPPGPTGELFF. The CDR3 coding sequence is TGTGCCAGCTCACCACCGGGGCCGACCGGGGAGCTGTTTTTT. The chain links TRBV18 to TRBJ2-2; D might be TRBD1 (5 bases). Trimming removed 0 bases at V and 5 bases at J, with 7 bases between. The CDR3 covers 14 residues. In germline, CDR1 is KGHSH, CDR2 LQKENI.

The chain has TRBV5-1 and TRBJ1-2, with a possible D match to TRBD1 (6 bases). The germline CDR1 and CDR2 sequences are SGHRS and YFSETQ. V shed 5 bases and J shed 1 base, with 15 bases lying between them. The CDR3 loop spans 15 amino acids. The CDR3 sequence: CASRQGGGNNYGYTF. DNA for the CDR3: TGCGCCAGCAGACAGGGCGGGGGTAATAACTATGGCTACACCTTC.

The rearrangement links TRBV4-3 to TRBJ2-2; no clear D. The CDR3 has 13 amino acids. V lost 4 bases, J lost 5 bases, and 8 bases lay in between. Germline CDR1 is LGHNA and CDR2 is YSLEER. The CDR3 region has the DNA TGCGCCAGCAGCCTCCTCGGGACCGGGGAGCTGTTTTTT. This gives the protein CASSLLGTGELFF.

V usage is TRBV3-1 (or the pseudogene TRBV3-2) and J usage is TRBJ1-2; D unresolved. This CDR3 comprises 16 residues. The germline gives CDR1 LGHDT, CDR2 YNNKEL (reference sequence). Deletions cut 4 bases from V and 5 bases from J, with 20 bases between. The CDR3 DNA reads TGTGCCAGCAGCCCCCCCGGCAGGCGTCCTGAATATGGCTACACCTTC. Translating it yields CASSPPGRRPEYGYTF.

The chain combines TRBV5-1 with TRBJ2-2, with 12 bases lining up with TRBD2. This CDR3 spans 16 amino acids. Germline-derived CDR1 and CDR2 are SGHRS and YFSETQ. J lost 1 base, V lost 4 bases, and 2 bases had no gene match. The CDR3 DNA reads TGCGCCAGCAGCGGGGGACTAGCGGGGAACACCGGGGAGCTGTTTTTT. It is translated as CASSGGLAGNTGELFF.

The CDR3 sequence: CASSLISGSSYNEQFF. DNA for the CDR3: TGTGCCAGCAGTCTCATCAGCGGGAGCTCCTACAATGAGCAGTTCTTC. The chain links TRBV27 to TRBJ2-1; 8 bases line up with TRBD2. The CDR3 runs 16 residues. Trimming cost V 5 bases and J 0 bases; bases outside gene matches: 6. In germline, CDR1 is MNHEY, CDR2 SMNVEV (reference sequence).

This sequence joins TRBV10-2 and TRBJ2-1, with D maybe TRBD2 (5 bases). Germline values: CDR1 WSHSY, CDR2 SAAADI. This CDR3 is 18 amino acids long. The V end lost 4 bases, the J end lost 0 bases, and 19 bases lay between the germline ends. The CDR3 region is CASSASLAGLGSYNEQFF. The CDR3 DNA follows: TGCGCCAGCAGTGCTTCGCTAGCTGGCCTGGGCTCCTACAATGAGCAGTTCTTC.

The table lists this clone with a count of one. In nucleotides, the CDR3 is TGTGCCAGCAGGACCGGGACAGGGTTCTCTGGGGCCAACGTCCTGACTTTC. Its protein product is CASRTGTGFSGANVLTF. V is TRBV27 and J is TRBJ2-6; 9 nucleotides match TRBD1. Germline V lookup: CDR1 MNHEY, CDR2 SMNVEV (reference sequence). The CDR3 consists of 17 residues. J was trimmed by 0 bases and V by 6 bases; bases with no gene match: 6.

The chain has TRBV4-3 and TRBJ2-7; possible D gene TRBD2, 6 bases. The CDR3 loop spans 15 amino acids. V lost 0 bases, J lost 3 bases, and 12 bases lay in between. In germline, CDR1 is LGHNA, CDR2 YSLEER. The CDR3 DNA is TGCGCCAGCAGCCAAGAGGGGGGACCAAGCTACGAGCAGTACTTC. Translation gives CASSQEGGPSYEQYF.